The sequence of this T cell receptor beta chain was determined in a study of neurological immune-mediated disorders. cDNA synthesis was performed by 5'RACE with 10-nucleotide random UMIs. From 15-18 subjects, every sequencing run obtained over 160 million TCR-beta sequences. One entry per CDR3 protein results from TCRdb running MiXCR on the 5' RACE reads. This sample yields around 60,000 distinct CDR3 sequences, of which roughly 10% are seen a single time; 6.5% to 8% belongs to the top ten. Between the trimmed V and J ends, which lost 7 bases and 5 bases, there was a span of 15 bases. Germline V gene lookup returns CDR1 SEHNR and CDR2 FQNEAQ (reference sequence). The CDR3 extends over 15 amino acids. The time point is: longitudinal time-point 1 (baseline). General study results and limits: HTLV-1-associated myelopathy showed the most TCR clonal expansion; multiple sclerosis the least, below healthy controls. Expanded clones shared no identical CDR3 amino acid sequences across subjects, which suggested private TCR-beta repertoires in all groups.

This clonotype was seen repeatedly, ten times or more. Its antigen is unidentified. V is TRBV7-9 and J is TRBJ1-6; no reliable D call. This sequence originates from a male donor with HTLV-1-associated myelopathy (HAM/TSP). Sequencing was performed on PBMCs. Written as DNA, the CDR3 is TGTGCCAGCACCCCTGGACGTTCAAATAATTCACCCCTCCACTTT. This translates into CASTPGRSNNSPLHF.